The clone carrying this TCR beta chain came up a few times. As yet, its antigen is unknown. It was with a sample-barcoded 5' primer and a J-beta primer mix that a second PCR of about 7 to 12 cycles was run. Paired-end reads containing CDR3 totaled no fewer than 2.5 million for each sample. TCRdb reanalysed the 5' RACE reads using MiXCR and keeps one entry per CDR3 protein. The data contain hundreds of thousands of distinct CDR3 sequences, 40% to 45% of them seen just once; the ten biggest clones take up about 32%. The sample originates from a study of blood T cells in healthy people across ages. Per sample, at least 5 micrograms of total RNA were extracted. The germline V gene encodes CDR1 SGHRS and CDR2 YFSETQ. Germline trimming cut 6 bases from V and 6 bases from J; bases unmatched to any gene: 10. This CDR3 contains 14 residues. General study results and limits: Per million T cells, the diversity of TCR beta decreased roughly linearly as age advanced. Naive T cell percentage strongly correlated with TCR beta diversity.

The receptor comes from an older man in good health. The sample taken for sequencing was blood. V and J are TRBV5-1 and TRBJ2-7; 9 bases are a match to TRBD1. The CDR3 region has the DNA TGCGCCAGCACCTCCGGGACAGGGACGACCGAGCAGTACTTC. Residues: CASTSGTGTTEQYF.